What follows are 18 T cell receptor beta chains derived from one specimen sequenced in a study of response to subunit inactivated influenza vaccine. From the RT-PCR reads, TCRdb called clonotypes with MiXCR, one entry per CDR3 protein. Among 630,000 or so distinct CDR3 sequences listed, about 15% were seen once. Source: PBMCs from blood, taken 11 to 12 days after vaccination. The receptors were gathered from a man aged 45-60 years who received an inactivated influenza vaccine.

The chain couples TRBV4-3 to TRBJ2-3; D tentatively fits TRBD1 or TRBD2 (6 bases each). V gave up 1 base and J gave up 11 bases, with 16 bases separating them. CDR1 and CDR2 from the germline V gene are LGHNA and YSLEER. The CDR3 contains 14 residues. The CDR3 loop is CASSQVTGATEQYF. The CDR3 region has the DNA TGCGCCAGCAGCCAAGTCACGGGGGCGACGGAGCAGTATTTT.

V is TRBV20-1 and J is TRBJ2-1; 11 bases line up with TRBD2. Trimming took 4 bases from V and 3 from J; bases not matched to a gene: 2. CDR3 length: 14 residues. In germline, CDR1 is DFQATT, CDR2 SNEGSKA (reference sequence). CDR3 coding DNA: TGCAGTGCTATTAGCGGGAGGGTCTACAATGAGCAGTTCTTC. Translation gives CSAISGRVYNEQFF.

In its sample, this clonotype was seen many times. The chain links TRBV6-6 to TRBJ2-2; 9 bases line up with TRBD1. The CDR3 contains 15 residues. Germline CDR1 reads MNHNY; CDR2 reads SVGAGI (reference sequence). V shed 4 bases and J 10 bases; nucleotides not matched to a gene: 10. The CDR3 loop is CASSSSGTGSVELFF. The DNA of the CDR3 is TGTGCCAGCAGTTCCTCCGGGACAGGGTCCGTGGAGCTGTTTTTT.

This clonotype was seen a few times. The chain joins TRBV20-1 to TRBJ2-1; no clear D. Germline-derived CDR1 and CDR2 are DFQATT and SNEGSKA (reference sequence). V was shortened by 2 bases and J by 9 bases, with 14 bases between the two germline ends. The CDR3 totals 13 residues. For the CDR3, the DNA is TGCAGTGCTAGAAAACCGGGCCCATCTGAGCAGTTCTTC. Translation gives CSARKPGPSEQFF.

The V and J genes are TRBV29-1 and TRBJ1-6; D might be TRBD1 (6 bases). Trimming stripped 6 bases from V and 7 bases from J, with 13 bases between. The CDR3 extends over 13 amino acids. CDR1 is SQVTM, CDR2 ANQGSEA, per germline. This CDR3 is CSVATGSNSPLHF. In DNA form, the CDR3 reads TGCAGCGTGGCTACAGGGAGCAATTCACCCCTCCACTTT. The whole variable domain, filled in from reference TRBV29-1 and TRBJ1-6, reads SAVISQKPSRDICQRGTSLTIQCQVDSQVTMMFWYRQQPGQSLTLIATANQGSEATYESGFVIDKFPISRPNLTFSTLTVSNMSPEDSSIYLCSVATGSNSPLHFGNGTRLTVT.

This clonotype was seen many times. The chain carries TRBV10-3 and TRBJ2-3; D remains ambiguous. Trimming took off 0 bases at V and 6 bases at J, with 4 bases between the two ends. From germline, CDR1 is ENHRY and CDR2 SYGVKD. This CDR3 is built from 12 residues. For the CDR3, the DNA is TGTGCCATCAGTGAGTCGTCCGATACGCAGTATTTT. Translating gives CAISESSDTQYF.

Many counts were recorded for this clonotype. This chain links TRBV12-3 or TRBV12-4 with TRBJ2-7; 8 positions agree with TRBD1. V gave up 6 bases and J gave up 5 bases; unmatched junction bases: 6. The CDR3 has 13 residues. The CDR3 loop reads CASRASQGDEQYF. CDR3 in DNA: TGTGCCAGCAGGGCCTCACAGGGGGACGAGCAGTACTTC.

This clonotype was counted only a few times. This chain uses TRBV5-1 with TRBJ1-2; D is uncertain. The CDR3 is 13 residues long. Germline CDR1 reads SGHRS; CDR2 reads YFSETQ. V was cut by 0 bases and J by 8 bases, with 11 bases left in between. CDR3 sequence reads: CASSLGGTSGYTF. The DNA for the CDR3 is TGCGCCAGCAGCTTGGGGGGTACGTCCGGCTACACCTTC.

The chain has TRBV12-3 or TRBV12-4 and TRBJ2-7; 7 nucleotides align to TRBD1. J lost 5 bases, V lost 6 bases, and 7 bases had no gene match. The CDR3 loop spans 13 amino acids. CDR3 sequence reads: CASSKGQADEQYF. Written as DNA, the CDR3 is TGTGCCAGCAGCAAAGGACAGGCCGACGAGCAGTACTTC.

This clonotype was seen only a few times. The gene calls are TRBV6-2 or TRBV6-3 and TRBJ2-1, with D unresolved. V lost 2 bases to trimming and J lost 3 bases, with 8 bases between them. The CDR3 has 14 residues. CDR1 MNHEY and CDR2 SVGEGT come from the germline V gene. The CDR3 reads CASSYGRNYNEQFF. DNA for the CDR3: TGTGCCAGCAGTTACGGCAGAAACTACAATGAGCAGTTCTTC.

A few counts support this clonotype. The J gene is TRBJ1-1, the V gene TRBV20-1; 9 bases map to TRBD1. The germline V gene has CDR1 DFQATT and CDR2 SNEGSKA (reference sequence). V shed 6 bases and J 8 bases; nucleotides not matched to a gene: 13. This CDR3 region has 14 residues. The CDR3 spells CSAENRQGGLEAFF. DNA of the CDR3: TGCAGTGCGGAAAACCGACAGGGGGGGCTGGAAGCTTTCTTT.

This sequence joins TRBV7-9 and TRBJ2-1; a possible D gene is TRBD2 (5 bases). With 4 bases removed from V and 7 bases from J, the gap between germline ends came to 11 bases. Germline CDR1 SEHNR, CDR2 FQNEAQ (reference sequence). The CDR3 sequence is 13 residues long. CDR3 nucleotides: TGTGCCAGCAGCTCCGCTAGCCCTAATGAGCAGTTCTTC. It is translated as CASSSASPNEQFF.

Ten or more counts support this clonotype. The CDR3 DNA follows: TGTGCCAGCAGCTGGGTCCGAAGGTCCTACAATGAGCAGTTCTTC. Translating gives CASSWVRRSYNEQFF. The chain has TRBV7-8 and TRBJ2-1; D is unclear. The germline V gene encodes CDR1 SGHVS and CDR2 FQNEAQ. V was trimmed by 4 bases and J by 1 base, leaving 11 bases between them. CDR3 length: 15 residues.

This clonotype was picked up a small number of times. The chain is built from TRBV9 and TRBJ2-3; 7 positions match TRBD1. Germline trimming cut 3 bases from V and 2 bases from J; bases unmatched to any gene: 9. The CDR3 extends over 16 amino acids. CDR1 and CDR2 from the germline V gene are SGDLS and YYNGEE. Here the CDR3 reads CASSDAGTDFTDTQYF. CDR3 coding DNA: TGTGCCAGCAGCGACGCCGGGACAGACTTCACAGATACGCAGTATTTT.

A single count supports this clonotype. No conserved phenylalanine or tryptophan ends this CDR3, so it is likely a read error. The CDR3 is CASSNPLAGGRGTQYL. In DNA form, the CDR3 reads TGTGCCAGCAGCAATCCTCTAGCGGGAGGCCGGGGGACCCAGTACCTC. The rearrangement joins TRBV11-2 to TRBJ2-5, with 11 bases identical to TRBD2. Germline V gene sequence: CDR1 SGHAT, CDR2 FQNNGV. The CDR3 covers 16 residues. V lost 5 bases and J lost 7; bases outside the gene matches: 12.

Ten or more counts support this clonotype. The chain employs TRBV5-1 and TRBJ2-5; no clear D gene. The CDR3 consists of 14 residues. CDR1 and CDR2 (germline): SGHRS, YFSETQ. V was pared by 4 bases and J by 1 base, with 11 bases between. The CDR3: CASSPQDPQETQYF. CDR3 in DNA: TGCGCCAGCAGCCCCCAGGACCCCCAAGAGACCCAGTACTTC.

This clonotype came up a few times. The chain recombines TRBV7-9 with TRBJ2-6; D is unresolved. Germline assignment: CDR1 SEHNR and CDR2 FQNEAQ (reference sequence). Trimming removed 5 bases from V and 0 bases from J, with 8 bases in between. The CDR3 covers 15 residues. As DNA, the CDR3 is TGTGCCAGCAGCCCCTACAGCTCTGGGGCCAACGTCCTGACTTTC. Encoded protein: CASSPYSSGANVLTF.

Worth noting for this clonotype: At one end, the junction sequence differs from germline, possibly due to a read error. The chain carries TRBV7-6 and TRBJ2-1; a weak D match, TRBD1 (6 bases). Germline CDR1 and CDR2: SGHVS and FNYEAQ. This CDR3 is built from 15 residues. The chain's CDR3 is CASSQQGSTYNEHFF. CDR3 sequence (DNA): TGTGCCAGCAGCCAACAGGGTAGCACCTACAATGAGCACTTCTTC.